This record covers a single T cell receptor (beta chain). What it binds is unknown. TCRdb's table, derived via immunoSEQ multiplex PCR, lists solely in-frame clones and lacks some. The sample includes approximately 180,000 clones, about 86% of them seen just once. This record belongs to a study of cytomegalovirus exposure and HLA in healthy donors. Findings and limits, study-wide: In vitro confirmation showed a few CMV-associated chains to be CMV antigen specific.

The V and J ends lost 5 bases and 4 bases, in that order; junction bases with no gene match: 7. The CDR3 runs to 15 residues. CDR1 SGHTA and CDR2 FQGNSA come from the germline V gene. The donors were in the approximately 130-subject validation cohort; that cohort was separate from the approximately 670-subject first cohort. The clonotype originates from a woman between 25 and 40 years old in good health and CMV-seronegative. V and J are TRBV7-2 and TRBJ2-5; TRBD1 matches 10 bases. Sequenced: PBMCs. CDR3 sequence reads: CASSGDRGRGETQYF. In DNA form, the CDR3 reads TGTGCCAGCAGCGGAGACAGGGGGCGGGGAGAGACCCAGTACTTC.